What follows are 15 T cell receptor beta chains derived from one specimen sequenced in a study of T cell repertoires in cytomegalovirus infection. For these receptors, no antigen is known. From the reads, TCRdb called clonotypes with MiXCR, one entry per CDR3 protein. The table records about a million distinct CDR3 sequences, approximately 31% of them present only once. Sequenced here: cultured CD8+ T cells from PBMCs, sampled from culture after CMV antigen stimulation. The receptors stem from a human donor in good health (CMV status not recorded). Some clones in this sample may be carry-over from other donors' samples.

Comment on this clonotype: The germline gene is not matched at one end of the junction; a read error may be the cause. The rearrangement uses TRBV6-6 and TRBJ1-1, with no clear D. CDR1 and CDR2 (germline): MNHNY, SVGAGI (reference sequence). The CDR3 length is 11 residues. The CDR3 sequence is CASTKNPEAFF. CDR3 sequence (DNA): TGTGCCAGCACTAAGAACCCTGAAGCTTTCTTT.

CDR3 bases: TGTGCCAGCAGCCCAGCCGGGACAGGAGAAGTCTATGGCTACACCTTC. Protein: CASSPAGTGEVYGYTF. V and J are TRBV9 and TRBJ1-2, with 8 bases identical to TRBD1. V was clipped by 4 bases and J by 4 bases; unmatched bases: 12. Germline CDR1 is SGDLS and CDR2 is YYNGEE. CDR3 length: 16 residues.

This clonotype has at least ten counts. The genes are TRBV7-9 and TRBJ2-7; possibly TRBD1 for D (6 bases). This CDR3 contains 16 residues. Trimming stripped 4 bases from V and 1 base from J, with 17 bases between. Germline CDR1 is SEHNR and CDR2 is FQNEAQ (reference sequence). CDR3 amino acids: CASSSHPGDPSYEQYV. CDR3 nucleotides: TGTGCCAGCAGCTCGCACCCAGGGGATCCGTCCTACGAGCAGTACGTC.

This clonotype has just a few counts. This chain uses TRBV12-3 or TRBV12-4 with TRBJ2-1, with 10 nucleotides matching TRBD2. This CDR3 spans 15 amino acids. The V segment lost 2 bases and the J segment 6 bases; nucleotides outside the gene matches: 4. The DNA for the CDR3 is TGTGCCAGCAGTTTAAGGTCTAGCGGGGGCAATGAGCAGTTCTTC. Amino acid sequence: CASSLRSSGGNEQFF.

The chain combines TRBV7-8 with TRBJ2-7; 9 bases are a match to TRBD1. The ends lost 5 bases at V and 3 bases at J; junction bases unmatched: 8. CDR1 is SGHVS and CDR2 is FQNEAQ in the germline V gene. The CDR3 consists of 15 residues. CDR3 DNA: TGTGCCAGCAGCCTTAATCCGACAGGGGGCTACGAGCAGTACGTC. Translation gives CASSLNPTGGYEQYV.

As concerns this clonotype: One junction end does not reproduce the germline sequence, and a read error may be involved. The chain carries TRBV6-9 and TRBJ1-1, with TRBD1 matching 7 bases. This CDR3 is 14 amino acids long. In germline, CDR1 is MNHGY, CDR2 SVAAGI. The CDR3 spells CANSIHRGGTEAFF. The CDR3 DNA sequence: TGTGCCAACAGTATCCACAGGGGTGGTACTGAAGCTTTCTTT.

The rearrangement uses TRBV27 and TRBJ1-2; possible D gene TRBD1, 5 bases. Germline V gives CDR1 MNHEY, CDR2 SMNVEV (reference sequence). Trimming pared 2 bases from V and 8 bases from J, leaving 15 bases between. The CDR3 has 14 residues. The CDR3 spells CASSLGPVAGGYTF. CDR3 coding DNA: TGTGCCAGCAGTTTAGGCCCCGTCGCAGGGGGCTACACCTTC.

The J gene is TRBJ1-6, the V gene TRBV19, with 9 bases matching TRBD1. The CDR3 is made up of 16 amino acids. CDR1 is LNHDA, CDR2 SQIVND, per germline (reference sequence). Trimming removed 6 bases from V and 3 bases from J; junction bases left unmatched: 6. The CDR3 DNA reads as TGTGCCAGTAGCTTGATGGGACAGGGCTATAATTCACCCCTCCACTTT. Protein product: CASSLMGQGYNSPLHF. Filled out from reference TRBV19 and TRBJ1-6, the complete variable domain reads DGGITQSPKYLFRKEGQNVTLSCEQNLNHDAMYWYRQDPGQGLRLIYYSQIVNDFQKGDIAEGYSVSREKKESFPLTVTSAQKNPTAFYLCASSLMGQGYNSPLHFGNGTRLTVT.

The chain joins TRBV28 to TRBJ1-6; D not certain. CDR1 and CDR2 from the germline V gene are MDHEN and SYDVKM. The germline V and J ends were trimmed by 5 bases and 5 bases, with 13 bases remaining between them. The CDR3 runs 15 residues. The chain's CDR3 is CASSRPQANNSPLHF. The CDR3, as DNA: TGTGCCAGCAGTCGACCCCAAGCTAATAATTCACCCCTCCACTTT.

This clonotype was counted ten times or more. The rearrangement joins TRBV12-3 or TRBV12-4 to TRBJ1-1; D ambiguous. The V and J ends lost 5 bases and 5 bases respectively, with 18 bases between them. The CDR3 spans 15 residues. CDR3 sequence reads: CASSPPTLVRTEAFF. The CDR3 bases are TGTGCCAGCAGTCCTCCGACCCTGGTTAGGACTGAAGCTTTCTTT.

This sequence joins TRBV20-1 and TRBJ2-1, with 7 bases that match TRBD2. Germline values: CDR1 DFQATT, CDR2 SNEGSKA (reference sequence). V shed 8 bases, J shed 9 bases, and the junction held 10 bases outside the gene matches. This CDR3 has 12 residues. The CDR3, as DNA: TGCAGTAATAGCGGGCCCGGGGGTGAGCAGTTCTTC. It specifies CSNSGPGGEQFF.

The chain couples TRBV4-3 to TRBJ2-1, with a tentative D call TRBD1 (5 bases). The germline V gene has CDR1 LGHNA and CDR2 YSLEER. The V end was cut by 1 base, the J end by 7 bases, with 14 bases between. The CDR3 is made up of 15 amino acids. CDR3 sequence reads: CASSQARELRNEQFF. CDR3 DNA sequence: TGCGCCAGCAGCCAAGCCAGGGAACTTAGAAATGAGCAGTTCTTC.

The chain employs TRBV5-4 and TRBJ2-7; 10 bases are a match to TRBD2. CDR3 length equals 16 residues. Per the germline V gene, CDR1 is SGHNT and CDR2 is YYREEE (reference sequence). The trim removed 1 base at V and 3 bases at J, leaving 7 bases unmatched. CDR3 bases: TGTGCCAGCAGCTTGATCAGCGGGGGGGCCCTCTACGAGCAGTACTTC. Translation gives CASSLISGGALYEQYF.

The table lists this clonotype with many counts. The CDR3 region has the DNA TGTGCCAGCAGCTTCGGAGCGGGGGCCCCCACAGATACGCAGTATTTT. Its protein product is CASSFGAGAPTDTQYF. The chain employs TRBV7-8 and TRBJ2-3; 8 positions match TRBD2. V dropped 3 bases and J dropped 2; count of bases not matched to a gene: 7. Germline CDR1 SGHVS, CDR2 FQNEAQ. The CDR3 has 16 residues.

This clonotype was counted once. This rearrangement joins TRBV20-1 to TRBJ2-7; weak D call: TRBD1 (7 bases). This CDR3 has 12 amino acids. Germline V gene lookup returns CDR1 DFQATT and CDR2 SNEGSKA (reference sequence). Trimming removed 7 bases from V and 6 bases from J, with 16 bases in between. CDR3 sequence reads: CSGGDSRFEQYF. The CDR3 DNA reads as TGCAGTGGCGGGGACAGTAGGTTCGAGCAGTACTTC.